The next 32 T cell receptor beta chains were all read from a single sample in a study of blood T cell repertoires in COVID-19. Repertoires were generated with immunoSEQ multiplex PCR, while TCRdb's copy carries only in-frame clones and drops some. Among 150,000 or so clones listed, roughly 83% were seen once. Sequencing was carried out using peripheral blood. The receptors shown here come from a woman in her sixties or seventies with COVID-19, enrolled during active disease.

This clone was detected a few times. The J gene is TRBJ1-5, the V gene TRBV6-5, with 8 bases fitting TRBD1. The V and J ends lost 7 bases and 7 bases, in that order; junction bases with no gene match: 6. This CDR3 contains 13 residues. Germline V CDR1 and CDR2: MNHEY, SVGAGI. The CDR3 here is CASTDRGEQPQHF. DNA for the CDR3: TGTGCCAGCACCGACAGGGGAGAACAGCCCCAGCATTTT.

The J gene is TRBJ1-1, the V gene TRBV11-3; D not certain. Germline CDR1 is SGHNT and CDR2 is YENEEA. The CDR3 runs to 14 residues. V was cut by 1 base and J by 4 bases, with 10 bases left in between. In nucleotides, the CDR3 is TGTGCCAGCAGCTTAGGAGCGATTTTCACTGAAGCTTTCTTT. Protein product: CASSLGAIFTEAFF.

The V call is TRBV29-1, the J call TRBJ2-7, with 8 positions matching TRBD2. V shed 6 bases and J 3 bases; nucleotides not matched to a gene: 10. CDR3 size: 14 residues. Germline-derived CDR1 and CDR2 are SQVTM and ANQGSEA. Written as DNA, the CDR3 is TGCAGCGTGACCGGGACTAGAGAAGACTACGAGCAGTACTTC. Translating it yields CSVTGTREDYEQYF.

The CDR3 coding sequence is TGTGCCAGCAGTCCCACAGGGGGCGGAGGCTACACCTTC. Translating it yields CASSPTGGGGYTF. V gene TRBV6-5 combines with J gene TRBJ1-2; 9 bases match TRBD1. CDR3 length equals 13 residues. Trimming removed 5 bases from V and 8 bases from J; junction bases left unmatched: 6. In germline, CDR1 is MNHEY, CDR2 SVGAGI.

CDR3 coding DNA: TGTGCCAGCAGCCCCGCGGGGGGGGCGGATGAAAAACTGTTTTTT. Its translation is CASSPAGGADEKLFF. V gene TRBV11-2 combines with J gene TRBJ1-4; possibly TRBD1 for D (6 bases). This CDR3 comprises 15 residues. Germline lookup yields CDR1 SGHAT and CDR2 FQNNGV. V was trimmed by 5 bases and J by 6 bases, leaving 16 bases between them. Full variable domain (rest looked up from reference TRBV11-2 and TRBJ1-4): EAGVAQSPRYKIIEKRQSVAFWCNPISGHATLYWYQQILGQGPKLLIQFQNNGVVDDSQLPKDRFSAERLKGVDSTLKIQPAKLEDSAVYLCASSPAGGADEKLFFGSGTQLSVL.

The chain carries TRBV11-2 and TRBJ2-2; 9 bases fit TRBD1. The CDR3 sequence is 16 residues long. Germline trimming cut 5 bases from V and 7 bases from J; bases unmatched to any gene: 11. Germline assignment: CDR1 SGHAT and CDR2 FQNNGV. CDR3 amino acids: CASSPRGQGSVGELFF. The CDR3, as DNA: TGTGCCAGCAGCCCTAGGGGACAGGGCTCGGTCGGGGAGCTGTTTTTT.

This chain connects TRBV3-1 (or the pseudogene TRBV3-2) to TRBJ2-1; TRBD2 agrees at 8 bases. Germline CDR1 reads LGHDT; CDR2 reads YNNKEL (reference sequence). This CDR3 has 12 residues. Trimming at V came to 4 bases and at J to 11 bases, leaving 4 bases not matched to a gene. CDR3 sequence: CASSPGLVQQFF. For the CDR3, the DNA is TGTGCCAGCAGCCCGGGACTAGTCCAGCAGTTCTTC.

The chain has TRBV6-6 and TRBJ2-3, with 8 positions matching TRBD2. The length of the CDR3 is 15 residues. The ends lost 2 bases at V and 5 bases at J; junction bases unmatched: 6. In germline, CDR1 is MNHNY, CDR2 SVGAGI (reference sequence). CDR3 in DNA: TGTGCCAGCAGTTACCCGGGACTAGGGAGAGATACGCAGTATTTT. It translates to CASSYPGLGRDTQYF.

This chain connects TRBV21-1 to TRBJ1-6; TRBD1 is taken as the D call from the table, unchecked against the DNA. TRBV21-1 is reported as a pseudogene. The CDR3 totals 15 residues. The DNA for the CDR3 is TGTGCCAGCAGCAAAGCGCTACAGGGGGATTCACCCCTCCACTTT. Amino acids: CASSKALQGDSPLHF.

The chain recombines TRBV21-1 with TRBJ1-5; the listed D gene, TRBD1, was not tested against the DNA. TRBV21-1 is deemed a pseudogene. The CDR3 loop spans 15 amino acids. In nucleotides, the CDR3 is TGTGCCAGCAGCAAATCGGACAGGAGCAATCAGCCCCAGCATTTT. Translated, it gives CASSKSDRSNQPQHF.

The chain joins TRBV19 to TRBJ1-5; no firm D call. Germline V lookup: CDR1 LNHDA, CDR2 SQIVND (reference sequence). CDR3 length: 15 residues. V shed 0 bases and J shed 0 bases, with 6 bases lying between them. The CDR3 DNA reads TGTGCCAGTAGTATAGATACAAATAGCAATCAGCCCCAGCATTTT. It is translated as CASSIDTNSNQPQHF.

The chain combines TRBV5-1 with TRBJ2-3, with a weak D call TRBD2 (5 bases). Germline CDR1 SGHRS, CDR2 YFSETQ. This CDR3 has 14 amino acids. The V end was cut by 7 bases, the J end by 3 bases, with 15 bases between. CDR3 in amino acids: CASSGDSRTDTQYF. CDR3 sequence (DNA): TGCGCCAGCTCCGGGGATAGCCGGACAGATACGCAGTATTTT.

The chain employs TRBV4-2 and TRBJ1-2, with D hard to call. This CDR3 has 14 residues. The V gene lost 4 bases and the J gene lost 0 bases, with 9 bases spanning the gap. The germline gives CDR1 LGHNA, CDR2 YNFKEQ. Written as DNA, the CDR3 is TGTGCCAGCAGCCCCCCCCGGGCTAACTATGGCTACACCTTC. This codes for CASSPPRANYGYTF.

The rearrangement uses TRBV10-1 and TRBJ2-1; D uncertain. Trimming pared 5 bases from V and 6 bases from J, leaving 11 bases between. This CDR3 comprises 13 residues. CDR1 is WNHNN, CDR2 SYGVQD, per germline (reference sequence). The CDR3 DNA follows: TGCGCCAGCAGTTTCAATAGAGGCAATGAGCAGTTCTTC. Its translation is CASSFNRGNEQFF.

The CDR3 sequence: CASSPSGYGYTF. The CDR3 DNA reads as TGTGCCAGCAGTCCATCCGGGTATGGCTACACCTTC. V gene TRBV6-5 combines with J gene TRBJ1-2; D is uncertain. This CDR3 region has 12 residues. Germline V lookup: CDR1 MNHEY, CDR2 SVGAGI. Trimming pared 5 bases from V and 5 bases from J, leaving 9 bases between.

This chain connects TRBV5-6 to TRBJ1-3, with D unclear. The CDR3 totals 13 residues. The V end lost 5 bases, the J end lost 4 bases, and 10 bases lay between the germline ends. Looked up from germline, CDR1 is SGHDT and CDR2 is YYEEEE. The CDR3 sequence: CASRLTAGNTIYF. The CDR3 nucleotides are TGTGCCAGCAGACTCACAGCCGGAAACACCATATATTTT.

This clone was observed at least ten times. This rearrangement joins TRBV4-1 to TRBJ1-2; 8 bases map to TRBD1. Trimming took 0 bases from V and 7 from J; bases not matched to a gene: 10. Germline V gene data show CDR1 as MGHRA and CDR2 as YSYEKL. The CDR3 runs to 16 residues. Written as DNA, the CDR3 is TGCGCCAGCAGCCAAGAGTGGGCAGGGGGCATGGGTGGCTACACCTTC. This translates into CASSQEWAGGMGGYTF.

The V gene is TRBV9, the J gene TRBJ1-2; a possible D gene is TRBD1 (5 bases). Trimming took 3 bases from V and 6 from J, leaving 18 bases between them. This CDR3 spans 15 amino acids. The germline gives CDR1 SGDLS, CDR2 YYNGEE. CDR3 DNA sequence: TGTGCCAGCAGCGCCACAGGTCTGGCAGCGAATGGCTACACCTTC. Encoded protein: CASSATGLAANGYTF.

The gene calls are TRBV27 and TRBJ2-7; 11 bases fit TRBD2. The CDR3 contains 16 residues. The trim removed 5 bases at V and 2 bases at J, leaving 8 bases unmatched. CDR1 and CDR2 from the germline V gene are MNHEY and SMNVEV (reference sequence). The CDR3 is CASSTRTSGRTYEQYF. Written as DNA, the CDR3 is TGTGCCAGCAGTACACGGACTAGCGGGCGGACCTACGAGCAGTACTTC.

The chain is built from TRBV10-1 and TRBJ2-6, with D possibly TRBD1 on 6 matching bases. Germline V gene sequence: CDR1 WNHNN, CDR2 SYGVQD (reference sequence). CDR3 length: 15 amino acids. Trimming stripped 6 bases from V and 2 bases from J, with 11 bases between. The CDR3 reads CASSPGGAGANVLTF. Written as DNA, the CDR3 is TGCGCCAGCAGCCCTGGGGGCGCTGGGGCCAACGTCCTGACTTTC.

This clone was seen a single time. The chain recombines TRBV30 with TRBJ2-3, with TRBD2 matching over 9 bases. The ends lost 0 bases at V and 2 bases at J; junction bases unmatched: 9. Germline-derived CDR1 and CDR2 are GTSNPN and SVGIG (reference sequence). The CDR3 is 17 residues long. CDR3 sequence (DNA): TGTGCCTGGAGTGTACATGAGCGGGAGGCCCCCACAGATACGCAGTATTTT. The encoded protein is CAWSVHEREAPTDTQYF.

This clone has only one observation. The chain links TRBV5-1 to TRBJ1-1; TRBD1 is a possible D gene (5 bases). The germline V and J ends were trimmed by 4 bases and 4 bases, with 11 bases remaining between them. The CDR3 runs 13 residues. Germline-derived CDR1 and CDR2 are SGHRS and YFSETQ. The CDR3, as DNA: TGCGCCAGCAGCATGACAGCGGGCACTGAAGCTTTCTTT. Its protein product is CASSMTAGTEAFF.

V usage is TRBV18 and J usage is TRBJ1-4; 11 bases agree with TRBD1. V shed 4 bases and J 7 bases; nucleotides not matched to a gene: 8. Germline CDR1 KGHSH, CDR2 LQKENI. The CDR3 sequence is 16 residues long. The CDR3 here is CASSRRTGGATEKLFF. As DNA, the CDR3 is TGTGCCAGCTCACGCAGGACAGGGGGCGCAACTGAAAAACTGTTTTTT.

The genes are TRBV30 and TRBJ1-2; D not resolved. The CDR3 consists of 12 residues. Per germline, CDR1 GTSNPN and CDR2 SVGIG (reference sequence). V dropped 5 bases and J dropped 6 bases, with 13 bases sitting between them. For the CDR3, the DNA is TGTGCCTGGGGCGGCGGAGGTAATGGCTACACCTTC. Translating it yields CAWGGGGNGYTF. The whole variable domain, remainder taken from reference TRBV30 and TRBJ1-2, is SQTIHQWPATLVQPVGSPLSLECTVEGTSNPNLYWYRQAAGRGLQLLFYSVGIGQISSEVPQNLSASRPQDRQFILSSKKLLLSDSGFYLCAWGGGGNGYTFGSGTRLTVV.

V and J are TRBV3-1 (or the pseudogene TRBV3-2) and TRBJ1-3; TRBD1 is a possible D gene (6 bases). Deletions cut 0 bases from V and 1 base from J, with 10 bases between. Germline V gene data show CDR1 as LGHDT and CDR2 as YNNKEL (reference sequence). This CDR3 is 16 amino acids long. Written as DNA, the CDR3 is TGTGCCAGCAGCCAAGAGGACAGACCATCTGGAAACACCATATATTTT. It encodes CASSQEDRPSGNTIYF.

The chain has TRBV5-6 and TRBJ2-3; 9 bases map to TRBD1. This CDR3 region has 15 residues. From germline, CDR1 is SGHDT and CDR2 YYEEEE. V shed 0 bases, J shed 2 bases, and the junction held 1 base outside the gene matches. In nucleotides, the CDR3 is TGTGCCAGCAGCTTGGACAGGGGGCACACAGATACGCAGTATTTT. This encodes CASSLDRGHTDTQYF.

This clone occurred once. The V and J genes are TRBV27 and TRBJ2-2; 11 bases are shared with TRBD2. This CDR3 spans 16 amino acids. The V segment lost 7 bases and the J segment 0 bases; nucleotides outside the gene matches: 4. Germline V CDR1 and CDR2: MNHEY, SMNVEV (reference sequence). The CDR3 coding sequence is TGTGCCAGCACGAAGACTAGCGGGGCGAACACCGGGGAGCTGTTTTTT. Translated, it gives CASTKTSGANTGELFF.

Only a few counts were recorded for this clone. J is TRBJ1-1 and V is TRBV10-3; 12 bases align to TRBD1. The junction had 21 bases not matched to a gene; V was cut back by 8 bases and J by 5 bases. Germline V gene data show CDR1 as ENHRY and CDR2 as SYGVKD. The CDR3 is made up of 19 amino acids. The CDR3 DNA is TGTGCCATCTCTCCATCTGATCTCGGGACAGGGGGCTCGCTGACTGAAGCTTTCTTT. Translation gives CAISPSDLGTGGSLTEAFF.

This clone was recorded a few times. The chain joins TRBV6-6 to TRBJ2-5; 8 bases match TRBD2. Losses at the gene ends were 6 bases for V and 4 bases for J; bases not matched to a gene: 7. This CDR3 has 14 amino acids. Germline assignment: CDR1 MNHNY and CDR2 SVGAGI (reference sequence). Here the CDR3 DNA reads TGTGCCAGCAGGACCAGCGGGGGAGGAGAGACCCAGTACTTC. This encodes CASRTSGGGETQYF.

This clone has more than one count but fewer than ten. This chain links TRBV19 with TRBJ1-2; possible D gene TRBD1, 6 bases. This CDR3 region has 13 residues. V lost 3 bases and J lost 8, with 13 bases in between. Per the germline V gene, CDR1 is LNHDA and CDR2 is SQIVND (reference sequence). Here the CDR3 DNA reads TGTGCCAGTAGTATCCGCCGACAGGCCGGCTACACCTTC. Translation gives CASSIRRQAGYTF.

This sequence joins TRBV2 and TRBJ1-2, with 8 nucleotides matching TRBD1. The germline V gene has CDR1 SNHLY and CDR2 FYNNEI. With V trimmed by 4 bases and J by 7 bases, 8 bases remained unmatched. This CDR3 has 14 residues. The DNA of the CDR3 is TGTGCCAGCAGTGTAAGGCAGGGGGCCGGTGGCTACACCTTC. Its translation: CASSVRQGAGGYTF.

This chain joins TRBV18 and TRBJ1-3; 10 bases are a match to TRBD1. This CDR3 comprises 15 residues. Germline lookup yields CDR1 KGHSH and CDR2 LQKENI. Trimming cost V 6 bases and J 5 bases; bases outside gene matches: 7. The chain's CDR3 is CASSSPDRGRNTIYF. CDR3 DNA: TGTGCCAGCTCTTCCCCGGACAGGGGGAGAAACACCATATATTTT. The full variable domain, completed using reference TRBV18 and TRBJ1-3, is NAGVMQNPRHLVRRRGQEARLRCSPMKGHSHVYWYRQLPEEGLKFMVYLQKENIIDESGMPKERFSAEFPKEGPSILRIQQVVRGDSAAYFCASSSPDRGRNTIYFGEGSWLTVV.